The source of this T cell receptor beta chain is a study of metastatic and nonmetastatic thyroid tumors. About the study: Both malignant and benign thyroid patients supplied peripheral blood and tumor or nodule tissue samples, across which the repertoires of these patients were then compared.

Original handling: A papillary thyroid cancer distant-metastasis classifier was built from CDR3 differences across clinicopathological groups. Using MiXCR, TCRdb re-called clones from the PCR reads. These V and J calls derive from TCRdb rather than the authors' analysis. The sample consists of 14,000 or so clones, about 34% of them appearing once. Findings of the study overall: When malignant thyroid tumors were compared with benign nodules, TCR beta diversity was reportedly significantly higher in the malignant tumors. This held in both blood and tumor samples.

This clone was detected many times. Its matching antigen is unknown. Nobody among the patients had been given any treatment before thyroid surgery. The CDR3 runs to 15 residues. Germline trimming cut 3 bases from V and 3 bases from J; bases unmatched to any gene: 3. CDR1 is SGHTA and CDR2 is FQGTGA in the germline V gene. The chain recombines TRBV7-3 with TRBJ2-3, with TRBD2 matching over 10 bases. The clonotype originates from a male donor with papillary thyroid cancer or a benign thyroid nodule (not recorded which). Some clones in this sample may be carry-over from other donors' samples. The sample was tumor tissue. The CDR3 coding sequence is TGTGCCAGCAGCTTTGTAGCGGGGGGAACAGATACGCAGTATTTT. Translating it yields CASSFVAGGTDTQYF.